This T cell receptor beta chain was recovered during a study of shared clonotypes between healthy human individuals. Study results and caveats: Among donors, clonotype sharing was expected to be affected by sequencing depth.

V dropped 0 bases and J dropped 5; count of bases not matched to a gene: 6. The CDR3 has 17 amino acids. Germline V lookup: CDR1 SGHNT, CDR2 YYREEE (reference sequence). Assay used: immunoSEQ multiplex PCR; TCRdb lists only in-frame clones, some missing. The sample lists fewer than 1.6 million clones; approximately 98.5% were seen once. This clone was seen just once. Antigen unknown. This chain joins TRBV5-4 and TRBJ1-5; TRBD1 aligns across 12 bases. Source material: naive CD4+ T cells sorted from blood. Indicated subset: CD45RA+ positively selected. This receptor was identified in a man between 25 and 39 years old in good health. CDR3 sequence: CASSLDGGDRGHQPQHF. The CDR3 DNA reads as TGTGCCAGCAGCTTGGATGGAGGGGACAGGGGGCATCAGCCCCAGCATTTT.